One sample yielded the 17 T cell receptor beta chains listed below, sequenced in a study of regulatory T cells in long-lasting Graves disease. Researchers made TCR beta libraries by using iRepertoire HTBI primers and running Arm-PCR on CDR3 regions. TCRdb fed the multiplex PCR reads into MiXCR, producing one record per CDR3 protein. The top ten hold less than 15% of the sample, which has 450,000 or so distinct CDR3 sequences, around a fifth seen once. Time point denoted: persistent/refractory GD, antithyroid drugs over 5 years with positive TRAb. PBMCs were the source of the RNA used for TCR sequencing. The sample here was peripheral blood mononuclear cells (PBMCs), taken when the disease was refractory, from a patient treated with antithyroid drugs. The receptors come from a female donor with Graves disease.

Only a few counts were recorded for this clonotype. V is TRBV3-1 and J is TRBJ1-2, with D hard to call. Germline CDR1 reads LGHDT; CDR2 reads YNNKEL (reference sequence). Trimming took off 2 bases at V and 3 bases at J, with 13 bases between the two ends. The CDR3 has 15 residues. The chain's CDR3 is CASSQFGVSDYGYTF. For the CDR3, the DNA is TGTGCCAGCAGCCAATTTGGGGTTTCGGACTATGGCTACACCTTC.

In this sample, this clonotype turned up many times. The gene calls are TRBV27 and TRBJ2-7; D remains unclear. The V end was cut by 5 bases, the J end by 0 bases, with 14 bases between. The CDR3 is 15 residues long. The germline V gene encodes CDR1 MNHEY and CDR2 SMNVEV (reference sequence). For the CDR3, the DNA is TGTGCCAGCAGTATAAGGGCGTCCGACTCCTACGAGCAGTACTTC. It is translated as CASSIRASDSYEQYF.

This rearrangement joins TRBV29-1 to TRBJ2-3, with D uncertain. Trimming removed 5 bases from V and 6 bases from J, with 15 bases in between. This CDR3 is built from 13 residues. The germline CDR1 and CDR2 sequences are SQVTM and ANQGSEA. The CDR3 sequence: CSVLARFTDTQYF. The CDR3 DNA is TGCAGCGTTTTGGCCAGGTTCACGGATACGCAGTATTTT.

This clonotype was counted ten times or more. The chain carries TRBV11-1 and TRBJ2-2; D possibly corresponds to TRBD1 (6 bases). The CDR3 spans 15 residues. Trimming shortened V by 5 bases and J by 0 bases, and 10 bases separated the two germline ends. Germline loops: CDR1 SGHAT, CDR2 FQDESV (reference sequence). CDR3 DNA: TGTGCCAGCAGCCAAGGGACACCGAACACCGGGGAGCTGTTTTTT. It codes for CASSQGTPNTGELFF.

At least ten counts were recorded for this clonotype. V usage is TRBV28 and J usage is TRBJ1-2; tentative D call: TRBD1 (6 bases). This CDR3 contains 14 residues. V lost 5 bases and J lost 5, with 15 bases in between. CDR1 MDHEN and CDR2 SYDVKM come from the germline V gene. The CDR3 DNA reads TGTGCCAGCAGTCCGAGGACAGACCCATATGGCTACACCTTC. As protein: CASSPRTDPYGYTF.

This clonotype occurred a few times. This chain uses TRBV6-1 with TRBJ2-7; D might be TRBD2 (6 bases). CDR3 size: 16 residues. From germline, CDR1 is MNHNS and CDR2 SASEGT. The V end was cut by 6 bases, the J end by 0 bases, with 18 bases between. The CDR3 loop reads CASSPLKGLPSYEQYF. In DNA, the CDR3 is TGTGCCAGCAGCCCTTTAAAAGGACTACCCTCCTACGAGCAGTACTTC.

The chain links TRBV7-9 to TRBJ2-7; 9 positions match TRBD1. Germline trimming cut 8 bases from V and 3 bases from J; bases unmatched to any gene: 8. This CDR3 spans 14 amino acids. Germline lookup yields CDR1 SEHNR and CDR2 FQNEAQ (reference sequence). CDR3 amino acids: CASSPGDRVYEQYF. CDR3 DNA sequence: TGTGCCAGCTCCCCCGGGGACAGGGTCTACGAGCAGTACTTC.

This chain joins TRBV11-2 and TRBJ2-7, with D perhaps matching TRBD1 or TRBD2 (6 bases each). This CDR3 comprises 18 residues. CDR1 SGHAT and CDR2 FQNNGV come from the germline V gene. Trimming cost V 5 bases and J 3 bases, with 26 bases left between them. The CDR3 protein is CASSTRRHREVGGYEQYF. CDR3 sequence (DNA): TGTGCCAGCAGCACTCGTAGGCACAGGGAAGTGGGAGGCTACGAGCAGTACTTC.

This chain connects TRBV5-1 to TRBJ2-5, with 8 bases aligning to TRBD2. After removal of 1 base from V and 3 bases from J, the junction contained 5 bases not matched to a gene. The CDR3 consists of 15 residues. CDR1 is SGHRS, CDR2 YFSETQ, per germline. The CDR3 DNA reads as TGCGCCAGCAGCTTGAATCAAGCGGGGGAAGAGACCCAGTACTTC. Protein sequence: CASSLNQAGEETQYF.

The V gene is TRBV10-3, the J gene TRBJ2-3; 7 nucleotides agree with TRBD2. This CDR3 has 14 residues. J was trimmed by 4 bases and V by 2 bases; bases with no gene match: 3. Germline V lookup: CDR1 ENHRY, CDR2 SYGVKD. CDR3 region: CAISEGGRADTQYF. CDR3 DNA sequence: TGTGCCATCAGTGAGGGCGGGAGAGCAGATACGCAGTATTTT.

At least ten counts were recorded for this clonotype. V is TRBV9 and J is TRBJ1-2, with a possible D match to TRBD1 (5 bases). Trimming left V 3 bases short and J 4 bases short, with 13 bases between. Germline CDR1 SGDLS, CDR2 YYNGEE. The CDR3 extends over 14 amino acids. The chain's CDR3 is CASSGTRQLYGYTF. In DNA form, the CDR3 reads TGTGCCAGCAGCGGGACCAGACAGCTCTATGGCTACACCTTC.

This clonotype has ten or more counts. The rearrangement uses TRBV7-2 and TRBJ2-5; unclear D gene. This CDR3 has 14 amino acids. Trimming left V 5 bases short and J 3 bases short, with 13 bases between. CDR1 and CDR2 from the germline V gene are SGHTA and FQGNSA. The CDR3 region has the DNA TGTGCCAGCAGCCCCGAGGTGGGGAAAGAGACCCAGTACTTC. This codes for CASSPEVGKETQYF.

The rearrangement uses TRBV24-1 and TRBJ2-2, with 8 bases that match TRBD1. This CDR3 spans 16 amino acids. V lost 3 bases to trimming and J lost 2 bases; unmatched junction nucleotides: 4. Germline-derived CDR1 and CDR2 are KGHDR and SFDVKD. CDR3 sequence: CATSDEQGGNTGELFF. The DNA of the CDR3 is TGTGCCACCAGTGATGAACAGGGGGGTAACACCGGGGAGCTGTTTTTT.

This clonotype came up many times. The rearrangement joins TRBV28 to TRBJ1-2; TRBD1 aligns across 8 bases. J lost 3 bases, V lost 4 bases, and 10 bases had no gene match. The CDR3 totals 16 residues. The germline V gene has CDR1 MDHEN and CDR2 SYDVKM. The CDR3 nucleotides are TGTGCCAGCAGTTCTACCCGGACAGGGTCCGACTATGGCTACACCTTC. Residues: CASSSTRTGSDYGYTF.

This clonotype has a handful of counts. The V and J genes are TRBV7-2 and TRBJ2-7, with D unresolved. Deletions cut 1 base from V and 6 bases from J, with 13 bases between. This CDR3 has 14 amino acids. Per germline, CDR1 SGHTA and CDR2 FQGNSA. The CDR3 sequence: CASSLGGTSREQYF. The CDR3 DNA reads TGTGCCAGCAGCTTAGGGGGTACTTCTCGCGAGCAGTACTTC.

This clonotype showed up many times. The chain employs TRBV12-3 or TRBV12-4 and TRBJ1-2; TRBD1 is a possible D gene (6 bases). V was clipped by 6 bases and J by 2 bases, with 10 bases between them. The length of the CDR3 is 13 residues. The CDR3 coding sequence is TGTGCCAGCAGCCACAGGGAGAACTATGGCTACACCTTC. Translation gives CASSHRENYGYTF.

Of note for this clonotype: Possible read error: a much larger clone is one base away. The V gene is TRBV28, the J gene TRBJ1-5, with a possible D match to TRBD1 (5 bases). This CDR3 has 13 residues. From germline, CDR1 is MDHEN and CDR2 SYDVKM. CDR3 sequence: CTSRSRGNQPQHF. The CDR3 DNA sequence: TGTACCAGCAGAAGCAGGGGCAATCAGCCCCAGCATTTT.